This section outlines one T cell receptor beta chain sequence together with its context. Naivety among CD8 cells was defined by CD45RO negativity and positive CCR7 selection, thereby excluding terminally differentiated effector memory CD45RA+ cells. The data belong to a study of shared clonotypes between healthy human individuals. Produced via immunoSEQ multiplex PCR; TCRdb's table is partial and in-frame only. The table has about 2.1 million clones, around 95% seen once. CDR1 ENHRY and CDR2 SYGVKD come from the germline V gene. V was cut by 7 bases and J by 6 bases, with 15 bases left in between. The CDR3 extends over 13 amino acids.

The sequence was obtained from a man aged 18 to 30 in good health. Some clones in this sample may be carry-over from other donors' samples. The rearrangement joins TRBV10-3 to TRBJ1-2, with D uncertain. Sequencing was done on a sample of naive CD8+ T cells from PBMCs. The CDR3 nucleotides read TGTGCCATCAACCTTCCGGACGGTGATGGCTACACCTTC. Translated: CAINLPDGDGYTF.